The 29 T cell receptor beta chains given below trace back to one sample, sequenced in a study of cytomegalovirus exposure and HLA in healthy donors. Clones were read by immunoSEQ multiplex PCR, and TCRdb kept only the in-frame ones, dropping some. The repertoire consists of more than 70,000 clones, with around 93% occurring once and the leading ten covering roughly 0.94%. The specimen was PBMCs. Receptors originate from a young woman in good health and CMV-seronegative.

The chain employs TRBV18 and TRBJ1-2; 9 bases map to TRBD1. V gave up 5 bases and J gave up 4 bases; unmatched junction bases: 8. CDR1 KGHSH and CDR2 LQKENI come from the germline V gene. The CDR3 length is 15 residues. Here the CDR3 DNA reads TGTGCCAGCTCAGGGACAGGGAAGGATGCCTATGGCTACACCTTC. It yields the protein CASSGTGKDAYGYTF.

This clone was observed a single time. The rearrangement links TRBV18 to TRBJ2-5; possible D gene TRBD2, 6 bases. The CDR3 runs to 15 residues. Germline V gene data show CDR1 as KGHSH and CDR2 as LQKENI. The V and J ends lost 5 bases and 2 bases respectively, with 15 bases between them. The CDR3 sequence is CASSGGEAQQETQYF. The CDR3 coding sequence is TGTGCCAGCTCAGGCGGGGAGGCGCAACAAGAGACCCAGTACTTC.

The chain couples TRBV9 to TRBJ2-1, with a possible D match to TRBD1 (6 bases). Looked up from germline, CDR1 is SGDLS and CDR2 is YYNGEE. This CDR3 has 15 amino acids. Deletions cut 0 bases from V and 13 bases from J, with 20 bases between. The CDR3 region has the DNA TGTGCCAGCAGCGTAGCGGGCAGGGGCGACTTTCCTCAGTTCTTC. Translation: CASSVAGRGDFPQFF. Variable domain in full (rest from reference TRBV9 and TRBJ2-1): DSGVTQTPKHLITATGQRVTLRCSPRSGDLSVYWYQQSLDQGLQFLIQYYNGEERAKGNILERFSAQQFPDLHSELNLSSLELGDSALYFCASSVAGRGDFPQFFGPGTRLTVL.

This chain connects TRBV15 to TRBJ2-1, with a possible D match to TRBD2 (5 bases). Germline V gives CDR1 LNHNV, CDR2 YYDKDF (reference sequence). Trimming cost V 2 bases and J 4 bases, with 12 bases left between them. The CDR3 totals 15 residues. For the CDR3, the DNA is TGTGCCACCAGCAGATACAGAGGGTCTTACAATGAGCAGTTCTTC. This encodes CATSRYRGSYNEQFF.

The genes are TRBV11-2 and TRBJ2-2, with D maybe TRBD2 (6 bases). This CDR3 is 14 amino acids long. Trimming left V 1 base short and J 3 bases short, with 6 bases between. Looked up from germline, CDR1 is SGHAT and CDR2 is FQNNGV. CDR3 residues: CASSLAGDTGELFF. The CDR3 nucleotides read TGTGCCAGCAGCTTAGCGGGAGACACCGGGGAGCTGTTTTTT.

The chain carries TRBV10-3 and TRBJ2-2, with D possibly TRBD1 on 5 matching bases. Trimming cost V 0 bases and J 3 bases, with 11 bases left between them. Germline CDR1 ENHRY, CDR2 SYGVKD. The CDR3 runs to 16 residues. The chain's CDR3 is CAISESPQGYTGELFF. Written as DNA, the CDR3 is TGTGCCATCAGTGAGTCCCCTCAGGGATACACCGGGGAGCTGTTTTTT.

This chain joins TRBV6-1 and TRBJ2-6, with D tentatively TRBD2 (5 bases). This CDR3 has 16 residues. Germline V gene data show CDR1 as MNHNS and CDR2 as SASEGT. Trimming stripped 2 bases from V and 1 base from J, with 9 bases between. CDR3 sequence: CASSEQSGSGANVLTF. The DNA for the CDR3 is TGTGCCAGCAGTGAACAATCGGGGTCTGGGGCCAACGTCCTGACTTTC.

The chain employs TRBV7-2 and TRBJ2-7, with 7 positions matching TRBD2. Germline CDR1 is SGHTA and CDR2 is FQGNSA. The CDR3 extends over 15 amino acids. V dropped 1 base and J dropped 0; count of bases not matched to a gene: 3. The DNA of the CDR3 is TGTGCCAGCAGCTTAGGGCGGGGGAGCTCCTACGAGCAGTACTTC. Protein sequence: CASSLGRGSSYEQYF.

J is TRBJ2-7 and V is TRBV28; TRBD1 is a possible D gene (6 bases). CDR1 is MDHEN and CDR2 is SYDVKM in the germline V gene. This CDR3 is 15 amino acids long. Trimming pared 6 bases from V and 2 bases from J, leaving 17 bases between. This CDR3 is CASRDSGVPAYEQYF. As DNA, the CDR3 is TGTGCCAGCAGAGACTCAGGGGTTCCAGCCTACGAGCAGTACTTC.

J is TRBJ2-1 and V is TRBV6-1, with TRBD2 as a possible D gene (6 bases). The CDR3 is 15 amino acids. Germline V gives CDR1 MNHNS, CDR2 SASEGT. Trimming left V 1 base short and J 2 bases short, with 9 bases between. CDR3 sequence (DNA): TGTGCCAGCAGTGAAGACGGAGGGGCCTACAATGAGCAGTTCTTC. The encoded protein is CASSEDGGAYNEQFF.

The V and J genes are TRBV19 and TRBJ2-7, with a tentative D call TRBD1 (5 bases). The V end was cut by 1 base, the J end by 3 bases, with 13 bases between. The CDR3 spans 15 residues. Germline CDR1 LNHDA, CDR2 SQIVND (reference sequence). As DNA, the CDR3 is TGTGCCAGTAGTATAGTTGGCAGGGCGCTCTACGAGCAGTACTTC. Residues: CASSIVGRALYEQYF. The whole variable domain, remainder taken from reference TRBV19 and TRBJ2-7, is DGGITQSPKYLFRKEGQNVTLSCEQNLNHDAMYWYRQDPGQGLRLIYYSQIVNDFQKGDIAEGYSVSREKKESFPLTVTSAQKNPTAFYLCASSIVGRALYEQYFGPGTRLTVT.

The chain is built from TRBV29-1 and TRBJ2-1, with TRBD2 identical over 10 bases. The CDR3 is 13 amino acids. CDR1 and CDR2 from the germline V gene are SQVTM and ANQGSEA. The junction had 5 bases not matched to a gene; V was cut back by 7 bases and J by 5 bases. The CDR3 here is CSDGTSEHNEQFF. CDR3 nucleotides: TGCAGCGACGGGACTAGCGAACACAATGAGCAGTTCTTC.

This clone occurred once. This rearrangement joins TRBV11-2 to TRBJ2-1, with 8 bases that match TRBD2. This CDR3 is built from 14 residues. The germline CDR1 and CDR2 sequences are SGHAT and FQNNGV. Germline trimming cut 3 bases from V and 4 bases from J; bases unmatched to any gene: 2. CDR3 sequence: CASSFGGEYNEQFF. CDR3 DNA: TGTGCCAGCAGCTTCGGGGGGGAATACAATGAGCAGTTCTTC.

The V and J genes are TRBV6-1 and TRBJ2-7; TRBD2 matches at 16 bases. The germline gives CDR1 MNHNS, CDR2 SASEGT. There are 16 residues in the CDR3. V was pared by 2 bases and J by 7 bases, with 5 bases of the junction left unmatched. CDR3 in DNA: TGTGCCAGCAGTGAACCGGGACTAGCGGGAGGGAGTGAGCAGTACTTC. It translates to CASSEPGLAGGSEQYF.

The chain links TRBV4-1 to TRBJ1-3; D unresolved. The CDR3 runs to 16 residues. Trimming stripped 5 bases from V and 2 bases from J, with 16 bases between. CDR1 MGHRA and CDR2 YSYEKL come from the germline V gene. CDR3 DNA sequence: TGCGCCAGCAGCGTGGGCGGGGAGTTCCCTGGAAACACCATATATTTT. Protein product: CASSVGGEFPGNTIYF.

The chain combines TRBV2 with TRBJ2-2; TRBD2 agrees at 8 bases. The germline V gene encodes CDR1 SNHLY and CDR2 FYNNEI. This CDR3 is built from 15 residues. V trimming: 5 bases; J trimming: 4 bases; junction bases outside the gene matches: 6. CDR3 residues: CASSKGGLATGELFF. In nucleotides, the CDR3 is TGTGCCAGCAGTAAGGGCGGACTAGCCACCGGGGAGCTGTTTTTT.

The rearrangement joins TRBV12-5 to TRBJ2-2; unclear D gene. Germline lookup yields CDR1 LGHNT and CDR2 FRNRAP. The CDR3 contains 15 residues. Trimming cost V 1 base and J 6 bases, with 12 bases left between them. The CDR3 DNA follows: TGTGCTAGTGGTTTGGGACACCTGGGCTCCGGGGAGCTGTTTTTT. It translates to CASGLGHLGSGELFF.

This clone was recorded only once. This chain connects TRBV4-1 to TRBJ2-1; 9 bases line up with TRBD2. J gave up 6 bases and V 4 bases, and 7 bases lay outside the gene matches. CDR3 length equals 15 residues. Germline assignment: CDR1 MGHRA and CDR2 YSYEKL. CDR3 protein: CASSRSTSGINEQFF. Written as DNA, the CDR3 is TGCGCCAGCAGCCGTTCGACTAGCGGTATCAATGAGCAGTTCTTC.

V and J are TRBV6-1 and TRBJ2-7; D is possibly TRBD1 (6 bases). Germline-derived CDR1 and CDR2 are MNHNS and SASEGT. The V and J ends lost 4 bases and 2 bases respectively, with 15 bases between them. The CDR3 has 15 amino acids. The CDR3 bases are TGTGCCAGCAGTGGCCTACAGGGAAGCCCCTACGAGCAGTACTTC. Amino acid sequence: CASSGLQGSPYEQYF.

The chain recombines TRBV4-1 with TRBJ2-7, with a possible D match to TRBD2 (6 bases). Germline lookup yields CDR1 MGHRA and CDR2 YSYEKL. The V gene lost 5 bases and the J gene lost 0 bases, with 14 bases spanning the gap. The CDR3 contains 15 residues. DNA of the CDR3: TGCGCCAGCAGCTCGAAGGAGGGTAGCTCCTACGAGCAGTACTTC. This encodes CASSSKEGSSYEQYF.

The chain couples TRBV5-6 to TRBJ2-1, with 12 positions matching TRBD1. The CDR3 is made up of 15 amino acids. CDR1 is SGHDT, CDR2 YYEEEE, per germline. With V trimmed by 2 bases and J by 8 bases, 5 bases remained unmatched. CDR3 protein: CASSFGTGGLYEQFF. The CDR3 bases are TGTGCCAGCAGCTTCGGGACAGGGGGCTTGTATGAGCAGTTCTTC.

The CDR3 DNA reads TGCGCCAGCAGCCAAGGCCCTGGACAGGGGACTAATGAAAAACTGTTTTTT. Translation gives CASSQGPGQGTNEKLFF. The chain carries TRBV4-1 and TRBJ1-4, with 9 positions matching TRBD1. This CDR3 has 17 residues. Germline CDR1 MGHRA, CDR2 YSYEKL. V trimming: 1 base; J trimming: 2 bases; junction bases outside the gene matches: 5.

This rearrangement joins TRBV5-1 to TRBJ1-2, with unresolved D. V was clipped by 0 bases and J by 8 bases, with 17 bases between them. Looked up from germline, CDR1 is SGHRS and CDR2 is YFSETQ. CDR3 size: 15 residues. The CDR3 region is CASSLEIVPSRGYTF. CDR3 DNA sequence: TGCGCCAGCAGCTTGGAGATAGTGCCGAGCCGCGGCTACACCTTC.

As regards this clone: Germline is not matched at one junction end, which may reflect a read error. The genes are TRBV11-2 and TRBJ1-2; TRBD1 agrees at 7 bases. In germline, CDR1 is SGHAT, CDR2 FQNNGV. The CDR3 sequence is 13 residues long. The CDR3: CASSLATGRGEIF. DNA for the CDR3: TGTGCCAGCAGCTTAGCCACGGGCAGGGGGGAGATCTTC.

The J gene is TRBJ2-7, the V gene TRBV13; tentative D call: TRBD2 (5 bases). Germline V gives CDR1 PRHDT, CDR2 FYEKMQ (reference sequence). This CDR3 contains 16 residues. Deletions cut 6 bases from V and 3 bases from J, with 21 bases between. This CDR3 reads CASRMGTAEDDYEQYF. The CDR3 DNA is TGTGCCAGCAGGATGGGCACGGCGGAGGATGACTACGAGCAGTACTTC.

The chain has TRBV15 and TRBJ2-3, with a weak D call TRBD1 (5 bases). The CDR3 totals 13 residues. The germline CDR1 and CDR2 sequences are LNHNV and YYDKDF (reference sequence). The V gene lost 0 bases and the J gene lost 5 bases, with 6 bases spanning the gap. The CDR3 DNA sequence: TGTGCCACCAGCAGAGATCAGGGAGATACGCAGTATTTT. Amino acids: CATSRDQGDTQYF.

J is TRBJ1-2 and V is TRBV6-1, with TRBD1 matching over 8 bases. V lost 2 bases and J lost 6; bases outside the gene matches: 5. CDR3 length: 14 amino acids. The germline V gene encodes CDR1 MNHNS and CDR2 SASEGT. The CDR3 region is CASSEWTGPDGYTF. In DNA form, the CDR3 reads TGTGCCAGCAGTGAATGGACAGGGCCGGATGGCTACACCTTC.

DNA for the CDR3: TGTGCCAGCAGTACCTCGTCAGGGCTACAAGAGACCCAGTACTTC. Translating it yields CASSTSSGLQETQYF. The V gene is TRBV2, the J gene TRBJ2-5, with a possible D match to TRBD1 (5 bases). Trimming removed 5 bases at V and 2 bases at J, with 15 bases between. The V gene's germline CDR1 is SNHLY and CDR2 FYNNEI. This CDR3 spans 15 amino acids.

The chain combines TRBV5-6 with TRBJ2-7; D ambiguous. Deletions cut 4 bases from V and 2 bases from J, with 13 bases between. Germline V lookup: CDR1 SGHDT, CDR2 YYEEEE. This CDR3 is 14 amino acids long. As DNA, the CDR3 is TGTGCCAGCAGCCCGGAGACCCGAGCCTACGAGCAGTACTTC. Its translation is CASSPETRAYEQYF.